This TCR beta chain originates from a study of T cells in localized non-small cell lung cancer. Assay used: immunoSEQ multiplex PCR; TCRdb lists only in-frame clones, some missing. The sample holds 4,700 or so clones, about 33% seen once. This CDR3 is built from 17 residues. Germline assignment: CDR1 SGHVS and CDR2 FNYEAQ. Trimming left V 5 bases short and J 5 bases short, with 21 bases between. Overall study findings and caveats: Patients showing higher blood T cell density tended to see longer overall survival. Uninvolved adjacent lung showed higher T cell clonality than tumor. Among the top 100 tumor clones, a median about 60 appeared in adjacent lung.

To note about this clone: The antigen is not known.

The specimen comprised lung tumor tissue, sampled before any cancer treatment. The clonotype was recovered from an older female donor with stage I lung adenocarcinoma. J is TRBJ2-2 and V is TRBV7-6; D is perhaps TRBD2 (6 bases). CDR3 loop: CASSPRGREVVTGELFF. As DNA, the CDR3 is TGTGCCAGCAGCCCAAGAGGCAGGGAGGTTGTTACCGGGGAGCTGTTTTTT. The variable domain in full, with the rest retrieved from reference TRBV7-6 and TRBJ2-2, is GAGVSQSPRYKVTKRGQDVALRCDPISGHVSLYWYRQALGQGPEFLTYFNYEAQQDKSGLPNDRFSAERPEGSISTLTIQRTEQRDSAMYRCASSPRGREVVTGELFFGEGSRLTVL.